This TCR beta chain was captured in a study of healthy donors' naive CD4 and CD8 T cells. The germline V gene has CDR1 MNHEY and CDR2 SVGAGI. The CDR3 is 15 amino acids. Each TCR library used 450 to 600 ng of total RNA and a linear amplification protocol. One entry per CDR3 protein results from TCRdb running MiXCR on the reads. The sample consists of around 200,000 distinct CDR3 sequences, over 60% of them appearing once. Comments on this clonotype: An end of the junction differs from the germline gene, which may be a read error.

Sequencing was carried out using naive CD4+ and CD8+ T cells sorted from blood, pooled from several donors. The chain joins TRBV6-5 to TRBJ1-2; D unresolved. This TCR was sampled from a pool of human donors in good health; the sample pools cells from several healthy donors. The CDR3 nucleotides read TGTGCCGGCAGCCTAGGTACGGGCAACTTATATGGCTACACCTTC. It specifies CAGSLGTGNLYGYTF.